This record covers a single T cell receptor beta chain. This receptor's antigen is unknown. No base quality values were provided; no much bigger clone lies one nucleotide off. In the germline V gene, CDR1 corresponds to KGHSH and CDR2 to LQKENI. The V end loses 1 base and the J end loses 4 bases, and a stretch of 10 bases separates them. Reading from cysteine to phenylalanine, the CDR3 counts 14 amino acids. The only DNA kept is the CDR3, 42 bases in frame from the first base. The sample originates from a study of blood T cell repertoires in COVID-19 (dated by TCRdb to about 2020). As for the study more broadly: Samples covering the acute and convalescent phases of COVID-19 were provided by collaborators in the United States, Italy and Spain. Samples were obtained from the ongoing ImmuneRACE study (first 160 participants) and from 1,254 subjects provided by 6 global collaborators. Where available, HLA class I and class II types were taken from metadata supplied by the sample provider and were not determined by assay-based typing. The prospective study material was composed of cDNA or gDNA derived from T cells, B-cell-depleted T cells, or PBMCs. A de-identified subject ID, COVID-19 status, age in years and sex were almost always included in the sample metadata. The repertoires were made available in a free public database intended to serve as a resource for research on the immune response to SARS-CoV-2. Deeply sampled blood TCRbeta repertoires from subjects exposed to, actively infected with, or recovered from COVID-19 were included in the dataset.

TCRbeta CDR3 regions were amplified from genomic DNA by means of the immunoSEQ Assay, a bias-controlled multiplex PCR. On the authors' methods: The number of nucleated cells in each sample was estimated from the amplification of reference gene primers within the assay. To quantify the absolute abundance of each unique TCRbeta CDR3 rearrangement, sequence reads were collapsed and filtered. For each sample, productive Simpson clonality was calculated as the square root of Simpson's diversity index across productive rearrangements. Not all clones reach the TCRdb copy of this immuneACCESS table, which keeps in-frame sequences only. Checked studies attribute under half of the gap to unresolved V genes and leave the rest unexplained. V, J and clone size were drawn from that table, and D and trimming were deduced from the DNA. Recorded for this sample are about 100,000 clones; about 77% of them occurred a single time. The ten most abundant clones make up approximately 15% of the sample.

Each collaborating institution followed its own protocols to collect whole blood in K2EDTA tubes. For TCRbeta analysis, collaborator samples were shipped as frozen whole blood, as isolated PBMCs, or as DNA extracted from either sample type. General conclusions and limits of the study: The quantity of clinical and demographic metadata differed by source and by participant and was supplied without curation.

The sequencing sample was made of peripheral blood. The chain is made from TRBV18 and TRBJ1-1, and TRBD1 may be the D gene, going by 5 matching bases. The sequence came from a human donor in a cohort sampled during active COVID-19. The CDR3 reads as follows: CASSPQDQGTEAFF. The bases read TGTGCCAGCTCACCACAGGACCAGGGCACTGAAGCTTTCTTT.